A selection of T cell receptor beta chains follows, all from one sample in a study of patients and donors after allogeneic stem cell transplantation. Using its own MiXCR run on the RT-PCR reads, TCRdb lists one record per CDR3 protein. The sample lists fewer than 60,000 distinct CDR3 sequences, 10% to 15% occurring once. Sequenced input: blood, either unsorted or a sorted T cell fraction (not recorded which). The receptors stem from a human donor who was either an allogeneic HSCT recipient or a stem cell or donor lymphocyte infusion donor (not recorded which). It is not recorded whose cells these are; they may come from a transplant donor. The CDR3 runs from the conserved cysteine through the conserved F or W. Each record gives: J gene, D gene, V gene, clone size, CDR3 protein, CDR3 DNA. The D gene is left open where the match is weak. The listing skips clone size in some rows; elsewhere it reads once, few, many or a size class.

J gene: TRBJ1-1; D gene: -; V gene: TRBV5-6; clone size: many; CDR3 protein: CASSPAYSPEAFF; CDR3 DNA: TGTGCCAGCAGCCCTGCTTACAGCCCTGAAGCTTTCTTT
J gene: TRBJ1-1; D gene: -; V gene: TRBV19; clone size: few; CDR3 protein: CASNKGKNTEAFF; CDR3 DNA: TGTGCCAGTAATAAGGGGAAGAACACTGAAGCTTTCTTT
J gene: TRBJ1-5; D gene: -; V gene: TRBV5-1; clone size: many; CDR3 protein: CASSPTPGVNQPQHF; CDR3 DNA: TGCGCCAGCAGCCCAACCCCGGGCGTTAATCAGCCCCAGCATTTT
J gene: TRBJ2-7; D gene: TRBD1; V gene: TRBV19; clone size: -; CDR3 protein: CASTPGQGMHEQYF; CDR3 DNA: TGTGCCAGTACCCCGGGACAGGGGATGCACGAGCAGTACTTC
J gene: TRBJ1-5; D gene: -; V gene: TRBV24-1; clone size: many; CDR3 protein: CATSTLDNNQPQHF; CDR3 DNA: TGTGCCACCAGTACCCTCGACAACAATCAGCCCCAGCATTTT
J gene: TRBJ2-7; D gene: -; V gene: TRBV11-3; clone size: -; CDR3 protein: CASSSRSDGSYEQYF; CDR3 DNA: TGTGCCAGCAGCTCGCGTTCGGACGGGTCCTACGAGCAGTACTTC
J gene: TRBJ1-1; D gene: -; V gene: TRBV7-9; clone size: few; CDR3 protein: CASSPSGAEAFF; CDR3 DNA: TGTGCCAGCAGCCCCTCGGGGGCTGAAGCTTTCTTT
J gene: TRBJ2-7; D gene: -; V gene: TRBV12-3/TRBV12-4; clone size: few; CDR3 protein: CASSLRDGPYEQYF; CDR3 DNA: TGTGCCAGCAGTCTAAGGGACGGCCCCTACGAGCAGTACTTC
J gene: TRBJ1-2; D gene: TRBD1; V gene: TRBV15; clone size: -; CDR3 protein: CATSSAGTANYGYTF; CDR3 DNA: TGTGCCACCAGCAGTGCCGGGACAGCTAACTATGGCTACACCTTC
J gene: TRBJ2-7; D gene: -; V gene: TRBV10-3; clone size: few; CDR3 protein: CAISVKRRDWGLEQYF; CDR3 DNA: TGTGCCATCAGTGTCAAACGACGGGACTGGGGCCTCGAGCAGTACTTC
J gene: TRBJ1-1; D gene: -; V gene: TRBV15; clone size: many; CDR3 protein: CATSRSMGTEAFF; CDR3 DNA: TGTGCCACCAGCAGATCGATGGGCACTGAAGCTTTCTTT
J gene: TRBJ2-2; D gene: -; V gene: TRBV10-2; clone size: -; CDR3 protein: CASSESADCYTGELFF; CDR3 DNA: TGCGCCAGCAGTGAGTCCGCGGACTGCTACACCGGGGAGCTGTTTTTT
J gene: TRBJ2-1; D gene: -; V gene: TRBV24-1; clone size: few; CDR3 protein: CATSDFEGTEQFF; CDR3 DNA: TGTGCCACCAGTGATTTTGAGGGGACTGAGCAGTTCTTC
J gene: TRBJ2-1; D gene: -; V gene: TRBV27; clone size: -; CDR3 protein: CASTPIRGEQFF; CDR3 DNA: TGTGCCAGCACCCCGATCAGGGGTGAGCAGTTCTTC
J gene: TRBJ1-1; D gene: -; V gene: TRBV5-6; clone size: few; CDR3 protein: CASSLKTEAFF; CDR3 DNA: TGTGCCAGCAGCTTAAAGACTGAAGCTTTCTTT
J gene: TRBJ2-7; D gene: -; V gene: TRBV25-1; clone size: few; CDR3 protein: CASSGNIYEQYF; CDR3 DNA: TGTGCCAGCTCGGGGAACATCTACGAGCAGTACTTC
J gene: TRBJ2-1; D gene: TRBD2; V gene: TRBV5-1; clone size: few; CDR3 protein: CASSLIWGLQIYNEQFF; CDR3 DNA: TGCGCCAGCAGCTTGATTTGGGGACTACAAATCTACAATGAGCAGTTCTTC
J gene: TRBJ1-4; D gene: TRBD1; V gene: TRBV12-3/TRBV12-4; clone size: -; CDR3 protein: CASKSLTGGGEKLFF; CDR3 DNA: TGTGCCAGCAAATCCCTGACAGGGGGCGGTGAAAAACTGTTTTTT
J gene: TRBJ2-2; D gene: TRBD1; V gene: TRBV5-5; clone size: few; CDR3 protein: CASSPRTGGLGELFF; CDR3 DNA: TGTGCCAGCAGCCCACGGACAGGGGGTCTCGGGGAGCTGTTTTTT
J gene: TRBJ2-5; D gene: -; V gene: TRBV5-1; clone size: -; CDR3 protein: CASSLSGALQETQYF; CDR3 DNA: TGCGCCAGCAGCCTCTCGGGAGCCCTCCAAGAGACCCAGTACTTC
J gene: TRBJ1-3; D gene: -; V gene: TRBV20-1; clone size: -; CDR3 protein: CSARKKFGNHSGNTIYF; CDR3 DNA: TGCAGTGCTAGGAAGAAATTCGGGAACCACTCTGGAAACACCATATATTTT
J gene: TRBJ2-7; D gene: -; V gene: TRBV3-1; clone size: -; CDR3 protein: CASSQGLDSYEQYF; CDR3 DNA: TGTGCCAGCAGCCAAGGACTAGATTCCTACGAGCAGTACTTC
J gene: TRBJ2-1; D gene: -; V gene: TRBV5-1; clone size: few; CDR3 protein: CASSPDLNEQFF; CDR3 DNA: TGCGCCAGCAGCCCTGACTTAAATGAGCAGTTCTTC
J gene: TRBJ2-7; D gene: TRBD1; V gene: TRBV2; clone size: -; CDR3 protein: CASSERTGVDEQYF; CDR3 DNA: TGTGCCAGCAGTGAGAGGACAGGGGTGGACGAGCAGTACTTC
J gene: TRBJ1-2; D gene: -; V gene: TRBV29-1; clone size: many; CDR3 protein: CSVDAGGNYGYTF; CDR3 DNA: TGCAGCGTTGACGCGGGCGGGAACTATGGCTACACCTTC
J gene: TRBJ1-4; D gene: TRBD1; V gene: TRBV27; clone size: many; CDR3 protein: CASTLTGGNEKLFF; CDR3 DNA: TGTGCCAGCACACTAACAGGGGGAAATGAAAAACTGTTTTTT
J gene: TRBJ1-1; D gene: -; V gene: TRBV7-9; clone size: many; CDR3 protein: CASSLDRTEAFF; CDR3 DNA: TGTGCCAGCAGCTTAGACAGGACTGAAGCTTTCTTT
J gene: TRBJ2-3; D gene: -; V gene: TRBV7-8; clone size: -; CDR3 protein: CASSAQPRGATDTQYF; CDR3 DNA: TGTGCCAGCAGTGCGCAGCCGAGAGGGGCCACAGATACGCAGTATTTT
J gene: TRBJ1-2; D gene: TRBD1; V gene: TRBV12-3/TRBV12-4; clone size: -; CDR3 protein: CASSEDRGVYGYTF; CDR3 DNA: TGTGCCAGCAGTGAGGACAGGGGTGTCTATGGCTACACCTTC
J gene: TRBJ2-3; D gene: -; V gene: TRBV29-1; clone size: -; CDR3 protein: CSVDDSTLFSTDTQYF; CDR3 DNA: TGCAGCGTTGATGACTCTACTCTTTTTAGCACAGATACGCAGTATTTT
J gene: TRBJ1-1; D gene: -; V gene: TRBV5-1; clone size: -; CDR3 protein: CASSLGRQEVNTEAFF; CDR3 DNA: TGCGCCAGCAGCTTGGGTAGGCAAGAAGTGAACACTGAAGCTTTCTTT
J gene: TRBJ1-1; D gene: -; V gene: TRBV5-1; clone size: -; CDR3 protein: CASSLEAGRTEAFF; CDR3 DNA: TGCGCCAGCAGCTTGGAGGCAGGGAGAACTGAAGCTTTCTTT
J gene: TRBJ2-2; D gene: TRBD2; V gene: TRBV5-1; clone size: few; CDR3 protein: CASSFHPGLAVNIANTGELFF; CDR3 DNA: TGCGCCAGCAGCTTCCATCCGGGACTAGCGGTAAACATCGCGAACACCGGGGAGCTGTTTTTT
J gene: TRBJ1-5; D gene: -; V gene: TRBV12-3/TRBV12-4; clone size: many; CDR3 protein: CASSADRQPQHF; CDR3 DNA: TGTGCCAGCAGTGCCGATCGACAGCCCCAGCATTTT
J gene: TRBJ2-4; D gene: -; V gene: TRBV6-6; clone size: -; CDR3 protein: CASNPSFPAKNIQYF; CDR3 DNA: TGTGCCAGCAACCCATCGTTCCCGGCCAAAAACATTCAGTACTTC
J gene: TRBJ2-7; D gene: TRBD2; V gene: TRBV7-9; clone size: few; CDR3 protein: CASSPPMLAGGPGIEQYF; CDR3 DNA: TGTGCCAGCAGCCCACCCATGCTAGCGGGAGGGCCCGGTATCGAGCAGTACTTC
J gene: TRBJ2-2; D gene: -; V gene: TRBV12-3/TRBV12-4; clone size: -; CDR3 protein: CASSLIRWTGELFF; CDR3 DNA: TGTGCCAGCAGTTTAATCCGGTGGACCGGGGAGCTGTTTTTT
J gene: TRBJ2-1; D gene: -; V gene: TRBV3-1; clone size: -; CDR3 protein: CASSQGTLAVSYNEQFF; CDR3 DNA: TGTGCCAGCAGCCAAGGAACATTAGCGGTTTCCTACAATGAGCAGTTCTTC
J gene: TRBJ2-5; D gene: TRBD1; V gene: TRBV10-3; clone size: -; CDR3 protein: CAISDGRDRQETQYF; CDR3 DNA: TGTGCCATCAGTGATGGGCGGGACAGGCAAGAGACCCAGTACTTC
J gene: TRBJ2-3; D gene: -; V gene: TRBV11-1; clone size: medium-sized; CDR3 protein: CASTPGLATYSTDTQYF; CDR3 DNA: TGTGCCAGCACCCCGGGCCTGGCGACTTACAGTACAGATACGCAGTATTTT
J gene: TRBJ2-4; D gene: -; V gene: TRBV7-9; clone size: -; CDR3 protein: CASSLANLNIQYF; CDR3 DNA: TGTGCCAGCAGCTTAGCGAACTTAAACATTCAGTACTTC
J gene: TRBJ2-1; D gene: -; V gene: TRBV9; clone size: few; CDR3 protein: CASSAQRAGNEQFF; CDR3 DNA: TGTGCCAGCAGCGCCCAGAGAGCGGGTAATGAGCAGTTCTTC
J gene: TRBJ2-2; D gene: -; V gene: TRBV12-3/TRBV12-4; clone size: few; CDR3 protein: CASSLSAGGELFF; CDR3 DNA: TGTGCCAGCAGTTTGTCCGCCGGCGGGGAGCTGTTTTTT